This T cell receptor beta chain was sequenced for a study of blood T cell repertoires in COVID-19. Per the authors' pipeline: Estimation of nucleated cell counts relied on the amplification of reference gene primers. Clones were read by immunoSEQ multiplex PCR, and TCRdb kept only the in-frame ones, dropping some. Clone size and the V and J calls come from that table; the DNA yielded D and trimming. The table lists roughly 100,000 clones, roughly three quarters of them singletons. The germline V gene encodes CDR1 MGHRA and CDR2 YSYEKL. V shed 0 bases, J shed 4 bases, and the junction held 12 bases outside the gene matches. The CDR3 runs 19 residues.

This rearrangement joins TRBV4-1 to TRBJ1-4; the match to TRBD1 covers 9 bases. The sequencing sample was made of peripheral blood. This sequence originates from an elderly woman with acute or convalescent COVID-19. CDR3 sequence: CASSQDFGWGTGINEKLFF. CDR3 nucleotide sequence: TGCGCCAGCAGCCAAGATTTCGGTTGGGGGACAGGGATTAATGAAAAACTGTTTTTT.